Below, one T cell receptor (beta chain) is given with its context. Its cognate antigen is unknown. The record originates from a study of blood T cells in healthy people across ages. The study's findings and limits: As naive T cell percentage varied, TCR beta diversity correlated strongly with it. Researchers said unsorted PBMCs prevented a conclusive naive versus antigen-experienced comparison.

At least 6.5 million PBMCs were isolated per sample. A minimum of 5 micrograms of total RNA was extracted per sample. Trimming removed 0 bases at V and 0 bases at J, with 12 bases between. The CDR3 sequence is 16 residues long. Per germline, CDR1 SGHRS and CDR2 YFSETQ. A J-beta primer mix and a sample-barcoded 5' primer were used in a second PCR of about 7 to 12 cycles. TCRdb re-called the 5' RACE reads with MiXCR, one entry per CDR3 protein. The repertoire holds fewer than 950,000 distinct CDR3 sequences, with about 53% as singletons. This TCR derives from a man aged 80 or over in good health. The rearrangement joins TRBV5-1 to TRBJ1-1; D gene unclear. Sequenced sample: blood. The DNA of the CDR3 is TGCGCCAGCAGCTTGGAGGTGGGCCTCATGAACACTGAAGCTTTCTTT. Translation gives CASSLEVGLMNTEAFF.